This T cell receptor (beta chain) was observed in a study of metastatic and nonmetastatic thyroid tumors. Study at large: It was across blood and tumor or nodule tissue from malignant and benign thyroid patients that repertoires were compared.

Thyroid surgery had not been preceded by any treatment in any patient. The V gene's germline CDR1 is MDHEN and CDR2 SYDVKM. V shed 8 bases, J shed 0 bases, and the junction held 9 bases outside the gene matches. The length of the CDR3 is 16 residues. For this clone: Its antigen is unknown.

Study-level points and caveats: In both blood and tumor samples, TCR beta diversity was reported significantly higher for malignant than benign nodules.

MiXCR reprocessed the PCR reads for TCRdb. The sample lists 15,000 to 20,000 clones; 30% to 40% were seen once. This clonotype was sampled from a male donor with papillary thyroid cancer or a benign thyroid nodule (not recorded which). Some clones in this sample may be carry-over from other donors' samples. The V gene is TRBV28, the J gene TRBJ2-7, with 11 bases fitting TRBD2. Sequences were obtained from tumor tissue. Written as DNA, the CDR3 is TGTGCCAGCGGCTCTGGTACTAGCGGGAGCTCCTACGAGCAGTACTTC. This gives the protein CASGSGTSGSSYEQYF.